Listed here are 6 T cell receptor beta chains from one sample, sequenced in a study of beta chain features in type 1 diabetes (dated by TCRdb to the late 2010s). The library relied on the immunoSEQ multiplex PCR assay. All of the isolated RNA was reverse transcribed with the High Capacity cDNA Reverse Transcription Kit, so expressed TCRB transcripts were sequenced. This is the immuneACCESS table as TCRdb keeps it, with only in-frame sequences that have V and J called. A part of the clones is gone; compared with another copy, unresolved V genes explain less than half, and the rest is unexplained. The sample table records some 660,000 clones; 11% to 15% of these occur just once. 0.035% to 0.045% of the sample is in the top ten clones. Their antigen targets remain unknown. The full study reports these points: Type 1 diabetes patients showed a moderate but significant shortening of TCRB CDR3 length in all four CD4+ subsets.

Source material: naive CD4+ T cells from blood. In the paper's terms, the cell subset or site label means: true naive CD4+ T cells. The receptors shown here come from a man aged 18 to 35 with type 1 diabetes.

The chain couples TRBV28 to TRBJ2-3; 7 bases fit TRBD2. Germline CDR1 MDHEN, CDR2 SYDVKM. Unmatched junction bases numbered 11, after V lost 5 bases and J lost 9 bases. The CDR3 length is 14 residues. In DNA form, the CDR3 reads TGTGCCAGCAGTCTGATAGCGGGTAGAGGAACGCAGTATTTT. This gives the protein CASSLIAGRGTQYF.

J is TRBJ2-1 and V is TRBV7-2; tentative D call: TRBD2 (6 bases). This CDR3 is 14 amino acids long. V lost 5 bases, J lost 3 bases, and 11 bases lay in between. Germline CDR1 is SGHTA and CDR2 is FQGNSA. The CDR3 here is CASSPAGSYNEQFF. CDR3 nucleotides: TGTGCCAGCAGCCCCGCCGGGAGCTACAATGAGCAGTTCTTC.

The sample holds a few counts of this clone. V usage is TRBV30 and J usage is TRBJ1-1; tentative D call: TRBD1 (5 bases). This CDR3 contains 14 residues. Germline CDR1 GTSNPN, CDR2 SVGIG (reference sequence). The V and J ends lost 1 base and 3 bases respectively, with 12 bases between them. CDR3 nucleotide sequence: TGTGCCTGGAGTGGGAGGGCAGGGCACACTGAAGCTTTCTTT. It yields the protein CAWSGRAGHTEAFF.

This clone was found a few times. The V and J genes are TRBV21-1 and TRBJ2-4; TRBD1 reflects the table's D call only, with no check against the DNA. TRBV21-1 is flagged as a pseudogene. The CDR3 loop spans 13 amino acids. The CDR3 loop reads CASSTQGTNIQYF. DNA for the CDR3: TGTGCCAGCAGCACCCAGGGGACAAACATTCAGTACTTC.

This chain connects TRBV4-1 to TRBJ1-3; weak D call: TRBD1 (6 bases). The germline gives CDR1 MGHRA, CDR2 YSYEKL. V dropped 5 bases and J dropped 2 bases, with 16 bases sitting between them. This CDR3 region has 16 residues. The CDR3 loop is CASSAEGGRTGNTIYF. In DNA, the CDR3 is TGCGCCAGCAGCGCGGAGGGGGGGCGAACTGGAAACACCATATATTTT.

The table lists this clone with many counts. The CDR3 bases are TGTGCCAGCAGCTTAGGAGGAGAGGGAAACATTCAGTACTTC. It translates to CASSLGGEGNIQYF. J is TRBJ2-4 and V is TRBV7-9; TRBD2 is a possible D gene (5 bases). Germline CDR1 and CDR2: SEHNR and FQNEAQ (reference sequence). The ends were cut back, 1 base at V and 6 bases at J, with 10 bases in the middle. CDR3 length: 14 amino acids.